The 13 T cell receptor beta chains below were found in one sample sequenced in a study of blood T cell repertoires in COVID-19 (TCRdb year 2020). The library was generated by the immunoSEQ multiplex PCR assay. TCRdb retrieved this table from immuneACCESS and kept in-frame rearrangements only. Not all clones are present; in checked studies, unresolved V genes account for under half, and no reason is known for the remainder. In this sample the table shows some 80,000 clones, 86% of which occur a single time. In total, the top ten clones hold 22% of the sample. What was sequenced was peripheral blood. The receptors come from a woman aged 80 or older in a cohort sampled during active or convalescent COVID-19.

As DNA, the CDR3 is TGTGCCAGCAGCTCCGGGACTAGCGGGAGGACACCCTACGAGCAGTACGTC. Translating gives CASSSGTSGRTPYEQYV. The V gene is TRBV11-3, the J gene TRBJ2-7; TRBD2 aligns across 15 bases. CDR1 and CDR2 (germline): SGHNT, YENEEA. The CDR3 is made up of 17 amino acids. V was clipped by 4 bases and J by 2 bases; unmatched bases: 6.

This chain joins TRBV5-5 and TRBJ1-4; 7 nucleotides match TRBD1. Germline-derived CDR1 and CDR2 are SGHKS and YYEKEE (reference sequence). V lost 2 bases and J lost 8; bases outside the gene matches: 6. The CDR3 has 14 amino acids. CDR3: CASSLGTVGEKLFF. The CDR3 DNA is TGTGCCAGCAGCTTAGGGACAGTCGGCGAAAAACTGTTTTTT.

The chain uses TRBV10-2 and TRBJ1-5, with D unclear. The germline V gene has CDR1 WSHSY and CDR2 SAAADI. The length of the CDR3 is 15 residues. The germline V and J ends were trimmed by 4 bases and 0 bases, with 10 bases remaining between them. In DNA form, the CDR3 reads TGCGCCAGCAGTGTACTGGGCGATAGCAATCAGCCCCAGCATTTT. It specifies CASSVLGDSNQPQHF.

For the CDR3, the DNA is TGTGCCTGGAGGGAGAGGGGGGGCCGGGCCCAGTACTTC. It specifies CAWRERGGRAQYF. The V call is TRBV30, the J call TRBJ2-5; TRBD2 might be the D (7 bases). V was trimmed by 3 bases and J by 9 bases, leaving 17 bases between them. Germline V CDR1 and CDR2: GTSNPN, SVGIG (reference sequence). The CDR3 is made up of 13 amino acids.

The gene calls are TRBV24-1 and TRBJ2-2, with 10 bases fitting TRBD2. Trimming took 5 bases from V and 5 from J; bases not matched to a gene: 16. CDR3 size: 19 residues. Germline loops: CDR1 KGHDR, CDR2 SFDVKD. CDR3 DNA: TGTGCCACCAGTGGTCTGCCAGCGGGAGGGCCTTCGGGAACCGGGGAGCTGTTTTTT. Its protein product is CATSGLPAGGPSGTGELFF.

The chain recombines TRBV19 with TRBJ1-5; TRBD1 is a possible D gene (6 bases). Germline V gives CDR1 LNHDA, CDR2 SQIVND (reference sequence). V lost 4 bases and J lost 6, with 19 bases in between. There are 16 residues in the CDR3. CDR3 sequence (DNA): TGTGCCAGTAGTACCCAGGGGAGGGGACTCTTTCAGCCCCAGCATTTT. Amino acids: CASSTQGRGLFQPQHF.

This clone is a singleton in its sample. The chain combines TRBV27 with TRBJ1-1; D unclear. This CDR3 is built from 13 residues. Trimming took off 2 bases at V and 3 bases at J, with 7 bases between the two ends. Germline assignment: CDR1 MNHEY and CDR2 SMNVEV (reference sequence). Written as DNA, the CDR3 is TGTGCCAGCAGTTTAAATTCATACACTGAAGCTTTCTTT. This encodes CASSLNSYTEAFF.

The V gene is TRBV11-2, the J gene TRBJ2-2, with unresolved D. This CDR3 contains 14 residues. Trimming stripped 1 base from V and 1 base from J, with 4 bases between. Germline CDR1 and CDR2: SGHAT and FQNNGV. The CDR3 DNA reads TGTGCCAGCAGCTTAGTCAGGAACACCGGGGAGCTGTTTTTT. Translating gives CASSLVRNTGELFF.

The chain has TRBV27 and TRBJ1-2; 7 positions match TRBD1. The CDR3 contains 15 residues. J lost 4 bases, V lost 9 bases, and 14 bases had no gene match. CDR1 and CDR2 from the germline V gene are MNHEY and SMNVEV (reference sequence). The CDR3 DNA sequence: TGTGCCAGTAGCCCCCGGGACAGCCCCCTCTATGGCTACACCTTC. Its translation is CASSPRDSPLYGYTF.

In this sample, this clone turned up once. The V gene is TRBV6-1, the J gene TRBJ1-2; D possibly corresponds to TRBD1 (5 bases). CDR3 length: 11 residues. Germline V gene data show CDR1 as MNHNS and CDR2 as SASEGT. V was trimmed by 3 bases and J by 8 bases, leaving 7 bases between them. Here the CDR3 DNA reads TGTGCCAGCAGTGAGAAGGGGGGCTACACCTTC. Translation gives CASSEKGGYTF.

This chain uses TRBV6-1 with TRBJ1-6; 8 nucleotides match TRBD1. This CDR3 spans 15 amino acids. V lost 1 base, J lost 10 bases, and 6 bases stayed unmatched. Germline V gene lookup returns CDR1 MNHNS and CDR2 SASEGT. The CDR3 loop reads CASSEGQGSGSPLHF. Written as DNA, the CDR3 is TGTGCCAGCAGTGAAGGACAGGGGTCGGGATCACCCCTCCACTTT.

The V gene is TRBV18, the J gene TRBJ1-5, with D possibly matching TRBD1 (6 bases). This CDR3 region has 13 residues. V was clipped by 10 bases and J by 6 bases, with 16 bases between them. The V gene's germline CDR1 is KGHSH and CDR2 LQKENI. CDR3 sequence: CATTGIQSQPQHF. DNA of the CDR3: TGTGCCACCACAGGGATTCAAAGTCAGCCCCAGCATTTT.

Concerning this clone: At one end, the junction sequence differs from germline, possibly due to a read error. This same CDR3 is encoded by further DNA sequences in the sample. This chain links TRBV7-9 with TRBJ2-5, with 12 bases matching TRBD2. The germline CDR1 and CDR2 sequences are SEHNR and FQNEAQ (reference sequence). The CDR3 totals 14 residues. CDR3 nucleotides: TGTGCCAGCAGCCTAGCGGGAGGGCAAGAGACCCAGTACTTC. Residues: CASSLAGGQETQYF.